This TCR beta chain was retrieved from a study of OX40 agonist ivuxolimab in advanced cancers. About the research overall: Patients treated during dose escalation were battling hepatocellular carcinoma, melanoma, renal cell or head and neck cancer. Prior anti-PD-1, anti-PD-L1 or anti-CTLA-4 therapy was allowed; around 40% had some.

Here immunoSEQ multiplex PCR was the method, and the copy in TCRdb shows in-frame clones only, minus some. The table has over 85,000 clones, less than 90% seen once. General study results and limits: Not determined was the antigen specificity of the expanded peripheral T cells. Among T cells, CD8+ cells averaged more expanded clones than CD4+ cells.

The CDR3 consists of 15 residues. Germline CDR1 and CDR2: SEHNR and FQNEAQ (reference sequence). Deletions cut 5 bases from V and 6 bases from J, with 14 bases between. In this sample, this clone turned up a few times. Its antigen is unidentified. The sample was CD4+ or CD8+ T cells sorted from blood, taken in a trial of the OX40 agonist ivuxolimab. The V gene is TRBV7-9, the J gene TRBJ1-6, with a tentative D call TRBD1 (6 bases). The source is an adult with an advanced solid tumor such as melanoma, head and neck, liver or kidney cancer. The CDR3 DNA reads TGTGCCAGCAGCCCGAAGGGGGTCAGTAATTCACCCCTCCACTTT. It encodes CASSPKGVSNSPLHF.